This entry lists 16 T cell receptor beta chains sequenced from one sample in a study of T-cell reconstitution after alpha-beta-depleted transplantation in children. Preparation of the TCRbeta library involved a method that used unique molecular identifiers. MiXCR, applied by TCRdb to the PCR reads, yields one record per CDR3 protein. This sample has more than 550,000 distinct CDR3 sequences, with more than 9% found just once. The material was PBMCs from the stem cell graft donor, obtained from the stem cell graft. Receptors were obtained from a human donor who donated a stem cell graft to a child with acute myeloid leukemia.

This clonotype has a count of ten or more. This chain links TRBV4-2 with TRBJ2-5; D is perhaps TRBD2 (5 bases). V lost 1 base and J lost 2, with 8 bases in between. Per the germline V gene, CDR1 is LGHNA and CDR2 is YNFKEQ. This CDR3 is 14 amino acids long. This CDR3 reads CASSQGPGQETQYF. CDR3 nucleotide sequence: TGTGCCAGCAGCCAAGGTCCGGGGCAAGAGACCCAGTACTTC.

This clonotype was found many times. The V and J genes are TRBV27 and TRBJ1-2; 7 positions match TRBD1. V shed 3 bases, J shed 7 bases, and the junction held 14 bases outside the gene matches. In germline, CDR1 is MNHEY, CDR2 SMNVEV (reference sequence). This CDR3 has 16 residues. CDR3 DNA sequence: TGTGCCAGCAGTTTCACAGGGGCCAGGTATTTTCCTGGCTACACCTTC. Encoded protein: CASSFTGARYFPGYTF.

This clonotype was recorded a few times. The CDR3 sequence: CASSQDAQRVLTDTQYF. Here the CDR3 DNA reads TGCGCCAGCAGCCAAGATGCGCAGCGGGTCCTCACAGATACGCAGTATTTT. The chain couples TRBV4-3 to TRBJ2-3, with TRBD2 as a possible D gene (6 bases). Between the trimmed V and J ends, which lost 0 bases and 2 bases, there was a span of 15 bases. CDR3 length: 17 residues. Germline V gives CDR1 LGHNA, CDR2 YSLEER.

The CDR3 bases are TGTGCCACCAGCAGAGATAAAAGACTAGGAAGCTCTGGGGCCAACGTCCTGACTTTC. As protein: CATSRDKRLGSSGANVLTF. The rearrangement uses TRBV15 and TRBJ2-6; a weak D match, TRBD2 (6 bases). Germline lookup yields CDR1 LNHNV and CDR2 YYDKDF (reference sequence). Between the trimmed V and J ends, which lost 0 bases and 0 bases, there was a span of 15 bases. This CDR3 is built from 19 residues.

This rearrangement joins TRBV6-4 to TRBJ2-1; no reliable D call. Germline-derived CDR1 and CDR2 are MRHNA and SNTAGT. The CDR3 is 15 amino acids. Trimming removed 3 bases at V and 0 bases at J, with 9 bases between. CDR3 loop: CASSEVADSYNEQFF. The CDR3, as DNA: TGTGCCAGCAGTGAGGTGGCGGACTCCTACAATGAGCAGTTCTTC.

This clonotype has ten or more counts. The chain uses TRBV5-1 and TRBJ1-1; 9 positions match TRBD1. With V trimmed by 0 bases and J by 2 bases, 8 bases remained unmatched. The CDR3 covers 17 residues. CDR1 is SGHRS and CDR2 is YFSETQ in the germline V gene. Written as DNA, the CDR3 is TGCGCCAGCAGCTTGGCTTTAGGACAGGGGTTAAACACTGAAGCTTTCTTT. As protein: CASSLALGQGLNTEAFF.

Only a few counts were recorded for this clonotype. The chain is built from TRBV6-2 or TRBV6-3 and TRBJ2-1, with 9 nucleotides matching TRBD2. The CDR3 extends over 14 amino acids. J gave up 1 base and V 6 bases, and 1 base lay outside the gene matches. CDR1 MNHEY and CDR2 SVGEGT come from the germline V gene. The CDR3 region has the DNA TGTGCCAGCAGCGCGGGAGGGTCCTACAATGAGCAGTTCTTC. The encoded protein is CASSAGGSYNEQFF.

This clonotype was found a few times. The chain uses TRBV12-3 or TRBV12-4 and TRBJ1-2, with a possible D match to TRBD1 (6 bases). The CDR3 runs to 14 residues. V lost 8 bases and J 2 bases, leaving 15 bases between the germline ends. CDR3 loop: CASLLGQKNYGYTF. The CDR3 nucleotides are TGTGCCAGCCTCTTAGGACAGAAGAACTATGGCTACACCTTC.

The rearrangement uses TRBV29-1 and TRBJ2-3; D gene ambiguous. CDR3 length: 11 residues. Germline-derived CDR1 and CDR2 are SQVTM and ANQGSEA. Trimming took 8 bases from V and 4 from J, leaving 10 bases between them. DNA of the CDR3: TGCAGCTCCGAGACGGCAGATACGCAGTATTTT. This encodes CSSETADTQYF.

This clonotype occurred many times. The rearrangement joins TRBV7-2 to TRBJ2-3, with TRBD2 as a possible D gene (5 bases). This CDR3 contains 14 residues. Germline CDR1 reads SGHTA; CDR2 reads FQGNSA. Trimming pared 5 bases from V and 4 bases from J, leaving 13 bases between. The CDR3 DNA reads TGTGCCAGCAGCCCCCGACTACAGTCAGATACGCAGTATTTT. The encoded protein is CASSPRLQSDTQYF.

This chain links TRBV27 with TRBJ2-7; 9 bases fit TRBD2. Unmatched junction bases numbered 8, after V lost 5 bases and J lost 6 bases. Germline values: CDR1 MNHEY, CDR2 SMNVEV (reference sequence). This CDR3 contains 14 residues. The CDR3 reads CASSDVREGVEQYF. Written as DNA, the CDR3 is TGTGCCAGCAGTGACGTGCGGGAGGGGGTCGAGCAGTACTTC.

This clonotype was picked up a small number of times. The chain's CDR3 is CASSWDWAGSSTDTQYF. The CDR3 DNA sequence: TGTGCCAGCAGCTGGGACTGGGCGGGCTCTAGCACAGATACGCAGTATTTT. J is TRBJ2-3 and V is TRBV5-5, with a possible D match to TRBD2 (6 bases). The germline V gene encodes CDR1 SGHKS and CDR2 YYEKEE (reference sequence). The V end was cut by 3 bases, the J end by 0 bases, with 17 bases between. CDR3 length: 17 residues. The entire variable domain, with the rest obtained from reference TRBV5-5 and TRBJ2-3, is as follows: DAGVTQSPTHLIKTRGQQVTLRCSPISGHKSVSWYQQVLGQGPQFIFQYYEKEERGRGNFPDRFSARQFPNYSSELNVNALLLGDSALYLCASSWDWAGSSTDTQYFGPGTRLTVL.

This clonotype was seen more than once but under ten times. The chain joins TRBV10-3 to TRBJ2-3; D uncertain. The ends were cut back, 4 bases at V and 2 bases at J, with 13 bases in the middle. This CDR3 contains 15 residues. Germline-derived CDR1 and CDR2 are ENHRY and SYGVKD. The chain's CDR3 is CAISAARSDTDTQYF. The CDR3 coding sequence is TGTGCCATCAGTGCCGCCCGCAGCGACACAGATACGCAGTATTTT.

This clonotype turned up a few times. The chain combines TRBV20-1 with TRBJ2-7; TRBD2 matches at 11 bases. The germline V gene encodes CDR1 DFQATT and CDR2 SNEGSKA (reference sequence). Trimming took 5 bases from V and 0 from J; bases not matched to a gene: 3. The CDR3 totals 14 residues. The CDR3 region is CSAELAGASYEQYF. The CDR3 bases are TGCAGTGCTGAACTAGCGGGGGCCTCCTACGAGCAGTACTTC.

This clonotype showed up many times. The chain has TRBV24-1 and TRBJ2-3, with D unclear. The V and J ends lost 2 bases and 2 bases respectively, with 16 bases between them. The germline V gene encodes CDR1 KGHDR and CDR2 SFDVKD. This CDR3 is 17 amino acids long. This CDR3 is CATSDSAAVKFTDTQYF. In nucleotides, the CDR3 is TGTGCCACCAGTGATTCTGCGGCCGTGAAGTTCACAGATACGCAGTATTTT.

This clonotype was observed a few times. The J gene is TRBJ2-3, the V gene TRBV5-1; 7 positions agree with TRBD1. V trimming: 3 bases; J trimming: 1 base; junction bases outside the gene matches: 8. Germline assignment: CDR1 SGHRS and CDR2 YFSETQ. There are 16 residues in the CDR3. CDR3 bases: TGCGCCAGCAGCTCCCAGGGGGATCCCGGCACAGATACGCAGTATTTT. This encodes CASSSQGDPGTDTQYF.